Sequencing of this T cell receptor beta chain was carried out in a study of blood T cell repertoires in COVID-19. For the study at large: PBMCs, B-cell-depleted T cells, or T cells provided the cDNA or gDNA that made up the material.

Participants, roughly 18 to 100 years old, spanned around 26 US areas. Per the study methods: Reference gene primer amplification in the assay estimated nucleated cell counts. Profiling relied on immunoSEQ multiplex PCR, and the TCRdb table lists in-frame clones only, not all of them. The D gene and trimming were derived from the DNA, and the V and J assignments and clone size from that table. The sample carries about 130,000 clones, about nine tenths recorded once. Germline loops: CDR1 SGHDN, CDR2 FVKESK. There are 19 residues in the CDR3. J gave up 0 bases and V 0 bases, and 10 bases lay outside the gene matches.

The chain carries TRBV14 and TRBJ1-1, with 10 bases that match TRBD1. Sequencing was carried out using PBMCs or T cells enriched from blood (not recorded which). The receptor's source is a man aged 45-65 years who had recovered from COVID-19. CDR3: CASSQDIRDRGGLNTEAFF. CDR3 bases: TGTGCCAGCAGCCAAGATATCCGGGACAGGGGAGGATTGAACACTGAAGCTTTCTTT.